One T cell receptor beta chain is described in this entry. Its cognate antigen is unknown. Clones were read by immunoSEQ multiplex PCR, and TCRdb kept only the in-frame ones, dropping some. The data contain 60,000 or so clones, roughly 84% of them singletons. The entry originates in a study of a mutant IDH1 vaccine in newly diagnosed glioma. Study information: Vaccines were begun 4-6 weeks after radiotherapy alone, or with temozolomide cycles. Earlier therapy was either radiotherapy, temozolomide, or both, and most got both.

The time point here: week 35, safety follow-up. The vaccine gave 300 ug of a 20-mer mutant IDH1 peptide subcutaneously per dose. New IDH1-mutant, ATRX-lost WHO grade 3 or 4 astrocytomas occurred in donors. The CDR3 is 12 amino acids. The germline V gene encodes CDR1 MNHNS and CDR2 SASEGT. V shed 7 bases, J shed 5 bases, and the junction held 4 bases outside the gene matches. General observations from the study: Altogether, almost 95% of patients exhibited vaccine-induced immune responses.

The source is a man aged 30-40 years with glioma. The gene calls are TRBV6-1 and TRBJ2-7; 8 nucleotides line up with TRBD1. The input for sequencing was PBMCs, taken from a glioma patient whose treatment included an IDH1 peptide vaccine. CDR3 amino acids: CASTDRVHEQYF. CDR3 in DNA: TGTGCCAGCACGGACAGGGTGCACGAGCAGTACTTC.